This TCR beta chain was retrieved from a study of cytomegalovirus exposure and HLA in healthy donors. Study conclusions and caveats: The CMV antigen specificity of a few CMV-associated chains was confirmed through in vitro analysis. Earlier analysis yielded a pattern in which most TCR beta V segments were productive about 90% or about 30% of the time. Reportedly, cytomegalovirus status was diagnosed with high sensitivity and specificity.

The PCR contained 60 Vbeta and 13 Jbeta primers. Sequencing used immunoSEQ multiplex PCR; TCRdb keeps in-frame clones, though not all of them. In the table there are some 150,000 clones, approximately 80% of which are singletons. V lost 5 bases to trimming and J lost 6 bases, with 18 bases between them. Germline CDR1 reads SEHNR; CDR2 reads FQNEAQ (reference sequence). CDR3 length: 15 residues. As concerns this clone: Its antigen remains unidentified.

The TCR sequence derives from a man younger than 35 in good health and CMV-seronegative. The chain recombines TRBV7-9 with TRBJ2-3; TRBD2 might be the D (6 bases). Sequenced input: PBMCs. The DNA for the CDR3 is TGTGCCAGCAGCCCCCCGGGCGGGGTTTTGGATACGCAGTATTTT. This encodes CASSPPGGVLDTQYF.